The source of this T cell receptor (beta chain) is a study of blood T cell repertoires in COVID-19. The overall study: COVID-19 samples, acute and convalescent, were from the United States, Italy and Spain. T cells, B-cell-depleted T cells, or PBMCs provided the cDNA or gDNA that served as material.

As originally analysed: Estimation of nucleated cell counts was performed using reference gene primer amplification. Method: immunoSEQ multiplex PCR; TCRdb's copy keeps in-frame clones and lacks some. V and J calls and clone size come straight from that table; D and trimming were deduced from the DNA. The sample carries approximately 150,000 clones, around nine tenths recorded once. This CDR3 is built from 16 residues. Germline loops: CDR1 SGHRS, CDR2 YFSETQ. V lost 10 bases, J lost 1 base, and 13 bases stayed unmatched. The rearrangement joins TRBV5-1 to TRBJ2-1; TRBD2 aligns across 8 bases. The clonotype comes from a human donor in a cohort sampled during active COVID-19. Sequencing was done on a sample of peripheral blood. Here the CDR3 reads CASHVVAGLSYNEQFF. CDR3 coding DNA: TGCGCCTCCCATGTAGTAGCGGGGCTGTCCTACAATGAGCAGTTCTTC.